The 7 T cell receptor beta chains below all came from one sample that was sequenced in a study of cytotoxic CD8 clonotypes in ibrutinib-treated CLL. The protocol was immunoSEQ multiplex PCR, while the TCRdb copy is restricted to in-frame clones and leaves out a portion. The data show some 76,000 clones, over 80% seen once. Material: PBMCs, obtained after 24 months of ibrutinib treatment. The receptors here all came from a human donor with chronic lymphocytic leukemia.

The J gene is TRBJ2-7, the V gene TRBV21-1; the D segment call TRBD2 is taken from the table without a DNA check. TRBV21-1 is a documented pseudogene. The CDR3 spans 17 residues. Written as DNA, the CDR3 is TGTGCCAGCTGCCCTTCTAGCGGGAGCGTTCCACTTTACGAGCAGTACTTC. This encodes CASCPSSGSVPLYEQYF.

The V call is TRBV28, the J call TRBJ1-4, with D unclear. Germline V gives CDR1 MDHEN, CDR2 SYDVKM. The germline V and J ends were trimmed by 7 bases and 8 bases, with 17 bases remaining between them. The CDR3 sequence is 14 residues long. For the CDR3, the DNA is TGTGCCAGCACCAGAGGTGGGCCAACCGAAAAACTGTTTTTT. It encodes CASTRGGPTEKLFF.

The rearrangement links TRBV19 to TRBJ1-3, with D maybe TRBD1 (5 bases). The CDR3 covers 15 residues. V was shortened by 7 bases and J by 3 bases, with 16 bases between the two germline ends. Per the germline V gene, CDR1 is LNHDA and CDR2 is SQIVND (reference sequence). The CDR3 nucleotides read TGTGCCAGTATCCGATCAGGGCCGTTTGGAAACACCATATATTTT. Residues: CASIRSGPFGNTIYF.

The gene calls are TRBV6-5 and TRBJ1-1; possible D gene TRBD1, 5 bases. The CDR3 is 14 amino acids. Trimming removed 0 bases at V and 1 base at J, with 6 bases between. Germline CDR1 is MNHEY and CDR2 is SVGAGI. The CDR3 here is CASSYSQGNTEAFF. In DNA form, the CDR3 reads TGTGCCAGCAGTTACTCGCAGGGGAACACTGAAGCTTTCTTT.

This clone was detected only a few times. V gene TRBV19 combines with J gene TRBJ1-5, with D tentatively TRBD1 (5 bases). Trimming stripped 7 bases from V and 3 bases from J, with 16 bases between. Germline CDR1 and CDR2: LNHDA and SQIVND (reference sequence). The CDR3 sequence is 15 residues long. The CDR3: CASNSVGQINQPQHF. CDR3 coding DNA: TGTGCCAGTAACTCTGTGGGGCAGATCAATCAGCCCCAGCATTTT.

The chain is built from TRBV29-1 and TRBJ2-7, with 11 bases aligning to TRBD2. Losses at the gene ends were 7 bases for V and 2 bases for J; bases not matched to a gene: 7. The germline V gene encodes CDR1 SQVTM and CDR2 ANQGSEA. The CDR3 totals 14 residues. CDR3 DNA: TGCAGCGCAGGGGGGACTAGCGGACCCTACGAGCAGTACTTC. Translation gives CSAGGTSGPYEQYF.

Concerning this clone itself: The junction differs from germline at one of its ends, possibly a read error. The chain carries TRBV13 and TRBJ2-7; D might be TRBD1 (5 bases). Germline CDR1 is PRHDT and CDR2 is FYEKMQ (reference sequence). The CDR3 covers 15 residues. CDR3 protein: CASSLRDSLGYEQYF. The CDR3 DNA is TGCGCCAGCAGCCTGCGTGACAGCCTGGGCTACGAGCAGTACTTC.